These 14 T cell receptor beta chains were all obtained from the same sample, sequenced in a study of regulatory dendritic cells for organ transplantation. The method was immunoSEQ multiplex PCR; TCRdb's version includes in-frame clones alone and lacks a portion of them. The sample carries roughly 35,000 clones, roughly nine tenths recorded once. The sequencing input was naive CD4+ T cells from blood. This sample's subset: CD45RA+ naive T cells. These receptors all come from a human donor in good health.

This sequence joins TRBV2 and TRBJ2-7; D is uncertain. Trimming left V 5 bases short and J 3 bases short, with 8 bases between. The CDR3 runs to 12 residues. Germline values: CDR1 SNHLY, CDR2 FYNNEI. The CDR3, as DNA: TGTGCCAGCAGTCTTGTAATCTACGAGCAGTACTTC. It translates to CASSLVIYEQYF.

This clone appeared a single time. The chain links TRBV5-4 to TRBJ2-3; TRBD2 agrees at 7 bases. The CDR3 loop spans 14 amino acids. CDR1 and CDR2 from the germline V gene are SGHNT and YYREEE (reference sequence). The J segment lost 2 bases and the V segment lost 5 bases, leaving 5 bases of the junction unmatched. CDR3 nucleotide sequence: TGTGCCAGCAGGGCTAGCGGACCCACAGATACGCAGTATTTT. This gives the protein CASRASGPTDTQYF.

The gene calls are TRBV15 and TRBJ2-7; 12 bases are a match to TRBD2. With V trimmed by 2 bases and J by 4 bases, 0 bases remained unmatched. Germline V gene sequence: CDR1 LNHNV, CDR2 YYDKDF (reference sequence). The CDR3 length is 14 residues. CDR3: CATSRTSGRYEQYF. The CDR3 coding sequence is TGTGCCACCAGCAGAACTAGCGGGAGGTACGAGCAGTACTTC.

The J gene is TRBJ2-1, the V gene TRBV11-2; no definite D call. Germline values: CDR1 SGHAT, CDR2 FQNNGV. Between the trimmed V and J ends, which lost 0 bases and 5 bases, there was a span of 2 bases. CDR3 size: 12 residues. CDR3 region: CASSLDDNEQFF. Here the CDR3 DNA reads TGTGCCAGCAGCTTAGACGACAATGAGCAGTTCTTC.

This clone was seen once. V and J are TRBV30 and TRBJ1-2, with 7 positions matching TRBD1. V was pared by 2 bases and J by 0 bases, with 12 bases of the junction left unmatched. Looked up from germline, CDR1 is GTSNPN and CDR2 is SVGIG (reference sequence). The CDR3 spans 17 residues. The CDR3 here is CAWSPPLTGTPNYGYTF. The CDR3 DNA follows: TGTGCCTGGAGTCCTCCCCTGACAGGGACCCCTAACTATGGCTACACCTTC.

In regard to this clone: One end of the junction fails to match germline, which may point to a read error. The V call is TRBV4-2, the J call TRBJ2-3, with 10 positions matching TRBD1. Germline loops: CDR1 LGHNA, CDR2 YNFKEQ. The CDR3 is 14 amino acids. This chain's CDR3 is CASSQREGTGDLFF. CDR3 nucleotide sequence: TGTGCCAGCAGCCAAAGGGAAGGGACAGGGGACCTTTTTTTT.

The chain's CDR3 is CASSLELAGGYNEQFF. The CDR3 bases are TGCGCCAGCAGCTTGGAATTAGCGGGAGGTTACAATGAGCAGTTCTTC. The V and J genes are TRBV5-1 and TRBJ2-1; 10 bases line up with TRBD2. The germline V gene encodes CDR1 SGHRS and CDR2 YFSETQ. The V gene end was trimmed by 0 bases and the J gene end by 4 bases; junction bases not matched to a gene: 4. The CDR3 runs 16 residues.

The V gene is TRBV6-5, the J gene TRBJ2-3; no definite D call. Trimming took off 0 bases at V and 4 bases at J, with 11 bases between the two ends. This CDR3 spans 15 amino acids. From germline, CDR1 is MNHEY and CDR2 SVGAGI. DNA of the CDR3: TGTGCCAGCAGTTACTCTAGGGTCTATCCAGATACGCAGTATTTT. The encoded protein is CASSYSRVYPDTQYF.

This sequence joins TRBV28 and TRBJ2-5, with a weak D call TRBD1 (6 bases). The germline V gene has CDR1 MDHEN and CDR2 SYDVKM. Trimming took 2 bases from V and 5 from J, leaving 18 bases between them. There are 16 residues in the CDR3. The CDR3: CASSLLVGGARETQYF. In DNA form, the CDR3 reads TGTGCCAGCAGTTTACTTGTTGGGGGCGCTCGGGAGACCCAGTACTTC.

The chain combines TRBV29-1 with TRBJ2-3; D gene uncertain. The ends were cut back, 5 bases at V and 6 bases at J, with 18 bases in the middle. The CDR3 spans 14 residues. Germline V gives CDR1 SQVTM, CDR2 ANQGSEA. The chain's CDR3 is CSVRAGATRDTQYF. CDR3 nucleotides: TGCAGCGTTAGGGCAGGAGCGACCAGGGATACGCAGTATTTT.

This clone was seen just once. V usage is TRBV7-3 and J usage is TRBJ2-7; perhaps TRBD2 as D (6 bases). The CDR3 contains 14 residues. V dropped 2 bases and J dropped 1 base, with 9 bases sitting between them. The V gene's germline CDR1 is SGHTA and CDR2 FQGTGA. This CDR3 reads CASSLRDWSYEQYF. The CDR3 DNA follows: TGTGCCAGCAGCTTACGGGACTGGTCCTACGAGCAGTACTTC.

The V call is TRBV10-3, the J call TRBJ2-5; weak D call: TRBD1 (5 bases). The V gene lost 0 bases and the J gene lost 3 bases, with 8 bases spanning the gap. Germline V gives CDR1 ENHRY, CDR2 SYGVKD. This CDR3 has 14 residues. This CDR3 reads CAISESGREETQYF. The CDR3 DNA is TGTGCCATCAGTGAGTCAGGCAGGGAAGAGACCCAGTACTTC.

The CDR3: CASRGQTNTGELFF. The DNA for the CDR3 is TGTGCCAGCAGAGGACAGACCAACACCGGGGAGCTGTTTTTT. The chain links TRBV6-1 to TRBJ2-2; D possibly corresponds to TRBD1 (6 bases). This CDR3 spans 14 amino acids. From germline, CDR1 is MNHNS and CDR2 SASEGT. V shed 6 bases and J shed 2 bases, with 10 bases lying between them.

The chain couples TRBV18 to TRBJ1-2; TRBD1 agrees at 8 bases. Germline lookup yields CDR1 KGHSH and CDR2 LQKENI. This CDR3 comprises 15 residues. The ends lost 5 bases at V and 3 bases at J; junction bases unmatched: 8. CDR3 amino acids: CASSRLGQGHYGYTF. CDR3 in DNA: TGTGCCAGCTCAAGGCTCGGACAGGGTCACTATGGCTACACCTTC.